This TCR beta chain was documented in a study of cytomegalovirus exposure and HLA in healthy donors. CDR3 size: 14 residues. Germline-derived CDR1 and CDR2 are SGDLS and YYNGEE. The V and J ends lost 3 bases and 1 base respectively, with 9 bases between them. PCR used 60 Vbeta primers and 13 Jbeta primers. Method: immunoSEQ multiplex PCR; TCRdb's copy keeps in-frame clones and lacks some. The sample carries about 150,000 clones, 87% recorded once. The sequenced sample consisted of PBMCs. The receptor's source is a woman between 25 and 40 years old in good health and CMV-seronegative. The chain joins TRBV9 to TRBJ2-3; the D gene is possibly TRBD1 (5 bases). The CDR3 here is CASSAPRGTDTQYF. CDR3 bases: TGTGCCAGCAGCGCCCCCAGGGGCACAGATACGCAGTATTTT.